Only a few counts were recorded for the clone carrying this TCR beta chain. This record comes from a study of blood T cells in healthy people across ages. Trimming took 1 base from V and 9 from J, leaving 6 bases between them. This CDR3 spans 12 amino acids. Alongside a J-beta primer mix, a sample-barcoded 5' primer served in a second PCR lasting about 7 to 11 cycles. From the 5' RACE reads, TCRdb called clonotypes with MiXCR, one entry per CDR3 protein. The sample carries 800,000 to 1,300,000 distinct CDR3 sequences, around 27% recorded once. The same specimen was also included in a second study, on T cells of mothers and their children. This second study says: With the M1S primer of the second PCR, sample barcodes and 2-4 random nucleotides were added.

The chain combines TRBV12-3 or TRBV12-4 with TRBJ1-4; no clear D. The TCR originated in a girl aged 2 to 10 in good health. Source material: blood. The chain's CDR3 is CASSLDSQKLFF. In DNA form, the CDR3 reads TGTGCCAGCAGTTTAGACAGTCAAAAACTGTTTTTT.